This TCR beta chain emerged from a study of CD8 T cells in ankylosing spondylitis. General study findings and limits: Some motif variants had been reported before (in reactive arthritis synovial fluid and blood). Typical of ankylosing spondylitis blood, it appeared, was a TCR beta motif of under 10 highly homologous variants.

A quantitative 5'-RACE method, one with molecular barcodes, was used to make TCR beta libraries. TCRdb independently ran MiXCR on the 5' RACE reads; one entry per CDR3 protein. The repertoire includes approximately 350,000 distinct CDR3 sequences, 20% to 25% of them detected once, and around 12% sits in the top ten. This CDR3 is built from 14 residues. V was pared by 1 base and J by 15 bases, with 19 bases between. Concerning this clonotype: The target antigen is unknown.

The rearrangement links TRBV12-3 or TRBV12-4 to TRBJ2-1; possibly TRBD1 or TRBD2 for D (5 bases each). The sequenced sample was blood, either unsorted or a sorted T cell fraction (not recorded which). The TCR originated in a male donor with ankylosing spondylitis or in good health (not recorded which). CDR3 nucleotides: TGTGCCAGCAGTTTAGAAGTTTCGGGGCGTGAAGCGTTCTTC. Encoded protein: CASSLEVSGREAFF.